The 23 T cell receptor beta chains listed next were all sequenced from one sample in a study of T cell clonality in common variable immunodeficiency. General study results and limits: Reportedly, TCR beta sequences from common variable immunodeficiency showed fewer deletions and N-nucleotide insertions.

These TCRs are of unknown antigen specificity. Produced via immunoSEQ multiplex PCR; TCRdb's table is partial and in-frame only. Recorded here are over 30,000 clones, none singletons. The sequencing sample was made of peripheral blood mononuclear cells. The origin of the receptors is a human donor with common variable immunodeficiency.

As concerns this clone: The observed sequence ends 3 residues before the CDR3 terminus, with the missing tail filled in from the germline J gene. The chain carries TRBV7-2 and TRBJ1-5; perhaps TRBD1 as D (5 bases). The germline CDR1 and CDR2 sequences are SGHTA and FQGNSA. Trimming pared 5 bases from V and 5 bases from J, leaving 13 bases between. This CDR3 comprises 14 residues. CDR3 protein: CASSGRGGDQPQHF. Partial CDR3 DNA: TGTGCCAGCAGCGGAAGGGGCGGTGATCAGCCC.

In regard to this clone: The read terminates 3 residues before the CDR3 end, so the remaining end is supplied by the germline J gene. This chain uses TRBV18 with TRBJ2-1; D is undetermined. CDR1 is KGHSH, CDR2 LQKENI, per germline. Between the trimmed V and J ends, which lost 1 base and 2 bases, there was a span of 12 bases. This CDR3 contains 16 residues. The CDR3 DNA, read in part, is TGTGCCAGCTCACCACTAGGCAAAAGCGCCTACAATGAG. Its protein product is CASSPLGKSAYNE. The whole CDR3 sequence is CASSPLGKSAYNEQFF.

This clone was recorded many times. From the germline J gene comes the end of the CDR3, since the read stops 3 residues before it. The chain couples TRBV9 to TRBJ2-1; the match to TRBD2 covers 7 bases. Looked up from germline, CDR1 is SGDLS and CDR2 is YYNGEE. The ends lost 0 bases at V and 7 bases at J; junction bases unmatched: 7. The CDR3 extends over 15 amino acids. CDR3 DNA, as far as it was read: TGTGCCAGCAGCGTAGCGGGGGGAGATACTAATGAG. Protein sequence: CASSVAGGDTNE. The whole CDR3 protein is CASSVAGGDTNEQFF.

In this sample, this clone turned up a few times. Read data end 3 residues before the CDR3 end; the end is taken from the germline J gene. V is TRBV19 and J is TRBJ2-2; TRBD1 matches at 7 bases. The CDR3 covers 18 residues. V was clipped by 3 bases and J by 7 bases; unmatched bases: 17. Germline V gene sequence: CDR1 LNHDA, CDR2 SQIVND (reference sequence). CDR3 DNA (partial): TGTGCCAGTAGTATTTGGGTGTATGGGCAGGGGGTCGTCGGGGAG. It encodes CASSIWVYGQGVVGE. From start to end, the CDR3 is CASSIWVYGQGVVGELFF.

This clone occurred many times. The read terminates 3 residues before the CDR3 end, so the remaining end is supplied by the germline J gene. The chain employs TRBV6-2 or TRBV6-3 and TRBJ2-6; tentative D call: TRBD1 (6 bases). Trimming took off 8 bases at V and 0 bases at J, with 11 bases between the two ends. The CDR3 length is 15 residues. Germline lookup yields CDR1 MNHEY and CDR2 SVGEGT. The covered CDR3 bases are TGTGCCAGCCGACAGGCCAGCTCTGGGGCCAACGTC. Translating it yields CASRQASSGANV. The whole CDR3 protein is CASRQASSGANVLTF.

In its sample, this clone ranks as medium-sized. The missing CDR3 end, 3 residues past where the read stops, is filled in from the germline J gene. The chain joins TRBV2 to TRBJ1-2; 12 bases line up with TRBD1. The CDR3 extends over 19 amino acids. J was trimmed by 3 bases and V by 2 bases; bases with no gene match: 13. Germline CDR1 reads SNHLY; CDR2 reads FYNNEI. CDR3 sequence: CASSEPDGTGGESHYGYTF. The sequenced CDR3 bases are TGTGCCAGCAGTGAACCCGATGGGACAGGGGGCGAATCGCACTATGGC.

CDR3 loop: CASSQGHEQYF. CDR3 DNA (partial): TGTGCCAGCTCCCAGGGCCACGAG. This sequence joins TRBV18 and TRBJ2-7; tentative D call: TRBD1 (5 bases). The read gets to within 3 residues of the CDR3 end, and the germline J gene fills in the rest. V dropped 6 bases and J dropped 5 bases, with 8 bases sitting between them. There are 11 residues in the CDR3. Germline V gene sequence: CDR1 KGHSH, CDR2 LQKENI.

A remark on this clone: The read stops 3 residues short of the end of the CDR3; the missing end is completed from the germline J gene. J is TRBJ2-5 and V is TRBV6-1, with 8 bases aligning to TRBD2. This CDR3 has 16 amino acids. J lost 4 bases, V lost 6 bases, and 13 bases had no gene match. Per the germline V gene, CDR1 is MNHNS and CDR2 is SASEGT. The CDR3 is CASREPGLGVGETQYF. CDR3 DNA (partial): TGTGCCAGCAGGGAACCGGGACTAGGGGTCGGAGAGACC.

Worth noting for this clone: The read comes to an end 3 residues before the CDR3 does, leaving the germline J gene to fill in the end. The rearrangement joins TRBV11-3 to TRBJ2-2; D not certain. CDR3 length equals 12 residues. Germline V gene sequence: CDR1 SGHNT, CDR2 YENEEA. Trimming cost V 2 bases and J 6 bases, with 4 bases left between them. The chain's CDR3 is CASSLRPGELFF. The sequenced CDR3 bases are TGTGCCAGCAGCTTACGTCCCGGGGAG.

Many counts were recorded for this clone. The CDR3 goes on 3 residues after the read ends, and that part is filled in from the germline J gene. The rearrangement links TRBV2 to TRBJ2-3; 7 nucleotides align to TRBD2. CDR1 SNHLY and CDR2 FYNNEI come from the germline V gene. The CDR3 is 14 residues long. V was clipped by 6 bases and J by 5 bases; unmatched bases: 8. The DNA read from the CDR3 is TGTGCCAGCAGCCCTACTAGCGCAGGAGATACG. This translates into CASSPTSAGDT. The CDR3 in full is CASSPTSAGDTQYF.

This clone was observed a few times. The CDR3 end falls 3 residues outside the read, so it is completed with the germline J gene. This chain uses TRBV18 with TRBJ1-1; 10 bases are a match to TRBD1. Looked up from germline, CDR1 is KGHSH and CDR2 is LQKENI. CDR3 length: 16 amino acids. Trimming at V came to 2 bases and at J to 2 bases, leaving 5 bases not matched to a gene. CDR3 DNA, as far as it was read: TGTGCCAGCTCACCAGGGACAGGGGTAGGAAACACTGAA. Amino acid sequence: CASSPGTGVGNTE. The CDR3 in full is CASSPGTGVGNTEAFF.

Concerning this clone: The CDR3 extends 3 residues past the end of the read, so its final part is completed from the germline J gene. The chain links TRBV6-2 or TRBV6-3 to TRBJ2-7; 12 bases are shared with TRBD2. Per germline, CDR1 MNHEY and CDR2 SVGEGT. CDR3 length: 16 amino acids. V shed 5 bases and J 3 bases; nucleotides not matched to a gene: 8. The sequenced CDR3 bases are TGTGCCAGCAGTGCCCCGACTAGCGGGGGTTTCTACGAG. It specifies CASSAPTSGGFYE. The entire CDR3 protein reads CASSAPTSGGFYEQYF.

A note on this clone: The observed sequence ends 3 residues before the CDR3 terminus, with the missing tail filled in from the germline J gene. V and J are TRBV7-9 and TRBJ1-4; D gene uncertain. Germline V gene data show CDR1 as SEHNR and CDR2 as FQNEAQ (reference sequence). CDR3 length equals 14 residues. V was cut by 5 bases and J by 8 bases, with 15 bases left in between. The sequenced CDR3 bases are TGTGCCAGCAGCCCGCCAAGGGTCGGAGAAAAA. The encoded protein is CASSPPRVGEK. The complete CDR3 reads CASSPPRVGEKLFF.

A note on this clone: The CDR3 is cut off 3 residues early in the read; its end comes from the germline J gene. The chain recombines TRBV13 with TRBJ2-7, with 10 bases matching TRBD2. The germline gives CDR1 PRHDT, CDR2 FYEKMQ (reference sequence). The length of the CDR3 is 14 residues. V gave up 2 bases and J gave up 4 bases; unmatched junction bases: 2. The CDR3 here is CASSLSGGAYEQYF. The sequenced CDR3 bases are TGTGCCAGCAGCTTAAGCGGGGGGGCATACGAG.

This clone has ten or more counts. The read comes to an end 3 residues before the CDR3 does, leaving the germline J gene to fill in the end. V gene TRBV5-1 combines with J gene TRBJ2-7; TRBD1 might be the D (5 bases). CDR1 is SGHRS, CDR2 YFSETQ, per germline. The CDR3 has 13 amino acids. The germline V and J ends were trimmed by 1 base and 5 bases, with 10 bases remaining between them. CDR3 DNA, as far as it was read: TGCGCCAGCAGCTTGTGGCAGGGAAACGAG. Translation: CASSLWQGNE. The entire CDR3 sequence reads CASSLWQGNEQYF.

This clone was observed many times. Coverage ceases 3 residues before the CDR3 finishes, and the germline J gene fills in the end. The chain employs TRBV6-4 and TRBJ2-2; 9 bases align to TRBD1. Germline V gene lookup returns CDR1 MRHNA and CDR2 SNTAGT. The CDR3 extends over 17 amino acids. The V and J ends lost 2 bases and 4 bases, in that order; junction bases with no gene match: 8. This CDR3 is CASSDGYRGQGTGELFF. The sequenced part of the CDR3 DNA is TGTGCCAGCAGTGACGGCTACAGGGGGCAGGGCACCGGGGAG.

About this clone itself: The read is 3 residues too short to cover the CDR3 end, so that end is filled in from the germline J gene. This chain joins TRBV5-1 and TRBJ1-2, with TRBD1 matching 8 bases. CDR3 size: 14 residues. Unmatched junction bases numbered 4, after V lost 4 bases and J lost 2 bases. The germline gives CDR1 SGHRS, CDR2 YFSETQ. The CDR3 bases that were read are TGCGCCAGCAGCCGGACAGGGACGAACTATGGC. This sequence encodes CASSRTGTNYG. The CDR3 reads in full as CASSRTGTNYGYTF.

This clone was observed many times. The CDR3 is cut off 3 residues early in the read; its end comes from the germline J gene. V usage is TRBV29-1 and J usage is TRBJ1-1, with no clear D. The CDR3 extends over 13 amino acids. The V and J ends lost 6 bases and 0 bases respectively, with 11 bases between them. In germline, CDR1 is SQVTM, CDR2 ANQGSEA. The CDR3: CSVQQTVNTEAFF. The sequenced CDR3 bases are TGCAGCGTCCAGCAAACAGTGAACACTGAA. The entire variable domain, with the rest obtained from reference TRBV29-1 and TRBJ1-1, is as follows: SAVISQKPSRDICQRGTSLTIQCQVDSQVTMMFWYRQQPGQSLTLIATANQGSEATYESGFVIDKFPISRPNLTFSTLTVSNMSPEDSSIYLCSVQQTVNTEAFFGQGTRLTVV.

The sample holds a few counts of this clone. The read terminates 3 residues before the CDR3 end, so the remaining end is supplied by the germline J gene. The rearrangement uses TRBV7-3 and TRBJ2-7, with 9 bases that match TRBD2. Germline V gene lookup returns CDR1 SGHTA and CDR2 FQGTGA. Germline trimming cut 5 bases from V and 0 bases from J; bases unmatched to any gene: 2. The CDR3 spans 14 residues. The CDR3 protein is CASSRGLASYEQYF. The CDR3 bases that were read are TGTGCCAGCAGCAGGGGACTAGCCTCCTACGAG. The whole variable domain, filled in from reference TRBV7-3 and TRBJ2-7, reads GAGVSQTPSNKVTEKGKYVELRCDPISGHTALYWYRQSLGQGPEFLIYFQGTGAADDSGLPNDRFFAVRPEGSVSTLKIQRTERGDSAVYLCASSRGLASYEQYFGPGTRLTVT.

This clone was detected ten times or more. The CDR3 here is CASSYHPDNTEAFF. The CDR3 DNA, read in part, is TGTGCCAGCAGTTATCATCCAGATAACACTGAA. This sequence joins TRBV7-2 and TRBJ1-1; D is undetermined. The CDR3 is cut off 3 residues early in the read; its end comes from the germline J gene. The CDR3 loop spans 14 amino acids. V lost 6 bases and J 2 bases, leaving 13 bases between the germline ends. Germline V CDR1 and CDR2: SGHTA, FQGNSA.

Ten or more counts support this clone. CDR3 DNA, as far as it was read: TGTGCCAGCAGCCCGGGACAGGGTGGTGGC. This encodes CASSPGQGGG. The whole CDR3 sequence is CASSPGQGGGYTF. The V call is TRBV7-2, the J call TRBJ1-2, with 9 bases identical to TRBD1. The read ends 3 residues before the CDR3 terminus; that terminus is restored from the germline J gene. Losses at the gene ends were 5 bases for V and 7 bases for J; bases not matched to a gene: 5. This CDR3 is built from 13 residues. Germline CDR1 reads SGHTA; CDR2 reads FQGNSA.

In regard to this clone: The DNA ends 3 residues before the CDR3 does, and the rest of the CDR3 is filled in from the germline J gene. J is TRBJ2-1 and V is TRBV5-1, with a possible D match to TRBD2 (6 bases). The germline CDR1 and CDR2 sequences are SGHRS and YFSETQ. The CDR3 runs 15 residues. V lost 0 bases to trimming and J lost 4 bases, with 11 bases between them. CDR3 DNA (partial): TGCGCCAGCAGCTTGGGGGACTCCCCTTACAATGAG. Protein sequence: CASSLGDSPYNE. The whole CDR3 protein reads CASSLGDSPYNEQFF.

Note on this clone: The CDR3 goes on 3 residues after the read ends, and that part is filled in from the germline J gene. V gene TRBV2 combines with J gene TRBJ1-4, with 8 positions matching TRBD1. This CDR3 is built from 16 residues. V shed 6 bases, J shed 8 bases, and the junction held 14 bases outside the gene matches. CDR1 and CDR2 from the germline V gene are SNHLY and FYNNEI. CDR3 sequence: CASRATRTGSEEKLFF. The part of the CDR3 DNA that was read is TGTGCCAGCAGGGCCACCCGGACAGGGAGTGAAGAAAAA.